One and the same sample provided the 9 T cell receptor beta chains below, sequenced in a study of shared clonotypes between healthy human individuals. Produced via immunoSEQ multiplex PCR; TCRdb's table is partial and in-frame only. The data contain more than 2 million clones, more than 90% of them singletons. What was sequenced was naive CD4+ T cells sorted from blood. Documented subset: CD45RA+ positively selected. These receptors all stem from a man between 18 and 35 years old in good health.

As regards this clone: The junction and the germline gene differ at one end; a read error may be behind it. V gene TRBV28 combines with J gene TRBJ2-5; no firm D call. The CDR3 length is 12 residues. Germline V gene data show CDR1 as MDHEN and CDR2 as SYDVKM. This CDR3 is CASSLPKETQYF. CDR3 DNA: TGTGCCAGTAGTTTACCAAAAGAGACCCAGTACTTC.

The chain joins TRBV18 to TRBJ1-4, with a possible D match to TRBD1 (6 bases). Germline V gene data show CDR1 as KGHSH and CDR2 as LQKENI. Trimming cost V 3 bases and J 8 bases, with 13 bases left between them. The CDR3 covers 14 residues. The CDR3 bases are TGTGCCAGCTCACCCCCCGGGACACAGGAAAAACTGTTTTTT. This sequence encodes CASSPPGTQEKLFF.

The V gene is TRBV11-2, the J gene TRBJ2-5; D not certain. The germline CDR1 and CDR2 sequences are SGHAT and FQNNGV. Trimming pared 3 bases from V and 3 bases from J, leaving 14 bases between. The CDR3 is made up of 15 amino acids. CDR3 sequence reads: CASSFGLRPEETQYF. DNA of the CDR3: TGTGCCAGCAGCTTTGGATTGAGGCCAGAAGAGACCCAGTACTTC.

A remark on this clone: This same CDR3 is encoded by further DNA sequences in the sample. V usage is TRBV6-6 and J usage is TRBJ2-1; D remains unclear. Germline CDR1 is MNHNY and CDR2 is SVGAGI (reference sequence). Trimming shortened V by 4 bases and J by 9 bases, and 7 bases separated the two germline ends. The CDR3 spans 11 residues. The CDR3 sequence is CASSSNREQFF. DNA of the CDR3: TGTGCCAGCAGTTCGAATCGTGAGCAGTTCTTC.

V gene TRBV18 combines with J gene TRBJ2-1; no clear D gene. Germline V gene data show CDR1 as KGHSH and CDR2 as LQKENI. The CDR3 spans 14 residues. Trimming left V 3 bases short and J 0 bases short, with 6 bases between. CDR3 in DNA: TGTGCCAGCTCACCGATGGGCTCCTACAATGAGCAGTTCTTC. It encodes CASSPMGSYNEQFF. Looking up the rest from reference TRBV18 and TRBJ2-1 gives the full variable domain: NAGVMQNPRHLVRRRGQEARLRCSPMKGHSHVYWYRQLPEEGLKFMVYLQKENIIDESGMPKERFSAEFPKEGPSILRIQQVVRGDSAAYFCASSPMGSYNEQFFGPGTRLTVL.

The chain is built from TRBV6-6 and TRBJ2-5, with D possibly being TRBD2 (6 bases). The CDR3 is made up of 14 amino acids. Germline V gene lookup returns CDR1 MNHNY and CDR2 SVGAGI (reference sequence). Between the trimmed V and J ends, which lost 5 bases and 4 bases, there was a span of 14 bases. The CDR3 region is CASSKGLRLETQYF. The CDR3, as DNA: TGTGCCAGCAGTAAGGGACTCCGTTTAGAGACCCAGTACTTC.

This rearrangement joins TRBV11-3 to TRBJ2-1; D possibly corresponds to TRBD2 (6 bases). The CDR3 consists of 11 residues. Trimming removed 5 bases from V and 10 bases from J, with 9 bases in between. Germline V lookup: CDR1 SGHNT, CDR2 YENEEA. The CDR3 loop reads CASSRAGEQFF. CDR3 in DNA: TGTGCCAGCAGCCGCGCGGGGGAGCAGTTCTTC.

This chain joins TRBV5-3 and TRBJ1-2, with unresolved D. TRBV5-3 is noted as an ORF with a role that remains uncertain. CDR3 length equals 15 residues. Between the trimmed V and J ends, which lost 2 bases and 1 base, there was a span of 12 bases. The CDR3 nucleotides are TGTGCCAGAAGCTTAGGACGGACTTTTAACTATGGCTACACCTTC. Amino acid sequence: CARSLGRTFNYGYTF.

The gene calls are TRBV25-1 and TRBJ1-1; 12 nucleotides match TRBD1. The CDR3 consists of 13 residues. The V gene end was trimmed by 4 bases and the J gene end by 6 bases; junction bases not matched to a gene: 0. Germline CDR1 reads MGHDK; CDR2 reads SYGVNS. CDR3 residues: CASSGDRGPEAFF. The CDR3 DNA sequence: TGTGCCAGCAGTGGGGACAGGGGGCCTGAAGCTTTCTTT.